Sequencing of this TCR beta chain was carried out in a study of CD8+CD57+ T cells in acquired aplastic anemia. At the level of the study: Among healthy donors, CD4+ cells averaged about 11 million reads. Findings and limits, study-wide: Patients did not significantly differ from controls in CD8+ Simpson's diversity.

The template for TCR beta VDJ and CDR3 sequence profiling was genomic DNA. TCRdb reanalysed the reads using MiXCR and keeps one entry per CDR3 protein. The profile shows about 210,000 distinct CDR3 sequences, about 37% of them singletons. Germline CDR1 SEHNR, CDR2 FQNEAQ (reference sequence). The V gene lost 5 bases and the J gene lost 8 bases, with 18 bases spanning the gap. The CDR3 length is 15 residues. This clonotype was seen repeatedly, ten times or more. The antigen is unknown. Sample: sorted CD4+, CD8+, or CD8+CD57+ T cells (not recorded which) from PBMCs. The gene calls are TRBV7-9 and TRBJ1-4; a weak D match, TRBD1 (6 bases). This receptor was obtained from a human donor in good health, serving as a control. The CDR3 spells CASSPTDRRDEKLFF. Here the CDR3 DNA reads TGTGCCAGCAGCCCTACGGACAGAAGGGACGAAAAACTGTTTTTT.